These T cell receptor beta chains were read from a single sample in a study of cytomegalovirus exposure and HLA in healthy donors. Here immunoSEQ multiplex PCR was the method, and the copy in TCRdb shows in-frame clones only, minus some. The table records fewer than 150,000 clones, under 90% of them present only once. The sequencing sample was made of PBMCs. These receptor sequences come from a female donor in good health and CMV-seropositive. CDR3s include the opening cysteine and the closing phenylalanine or tryptophan. Each record gives: J gene, D gene, clone size, V gene, CDR3 DNA, CDR3 protein. The D gene is left open where the match is weak. Size values are once, few and many counts, or a class for expanded clones, and some rows have none.

>TRBJ1-4|TRBD1|NA|TRBV11-2
TGTGCCAGCAGCTCTGACAGGGCGGGGGAAAAACTGTTTTTT
CASSSDRAGEKLFF
>TRBJ2-3|NA|NA|TRBV5-1
TGCGCCAGCAGGGCAGGGCATGAAGATACGCAGTATTTT
CASRAGHEDTQYF
>TRBJ1-5|NA|NA|TRBV6-1
TGTGCCAGCAGGGCCGGACAGTTTCAGCCCCAGCATTTT
CASRAGQFQPQHF
>TRBJ1-5|NA|NA|TRBV2
TGTGCCAGCAGTGGCCAGGGATATCAGCCCCAGCATTTT
CASSGQGYQPQHF
>TRBJ1-1|NA|NA|TRBV19
TGTGCCACCCACAGGGTCGGGTACACTGAAGCTTTCTTT
CATHRVGYTEAFF
>TRBJ2-1|TRBD2|few|TRBV27
TGTGCCAGCAGTTTGGCGGGGGGCTCCGTCTACAATGAGCAGTTCTTC
CASSLAGGSVYNEQFF
>TRBJ2-5|TRBD2|once|TRBV19
TGTGCCAGTAGTACCGAACGACTAGCCGGCGGGACCCAGTACTTC
CASSTERLAGGTQYF
>TRBJ1-2|NA|NA|TRBV4-1
TGCGCCAGCAGCCAAGATGGGCAGGGGCTAATTAACTATGGCTACACCTTC
CASSQDGQGLINYGYTF
>TRBJ1-1|TRBD1|NA|TRBV5-8
TGTGCCAGCAGCCAAAACAGGGGAGGAAACACTGAAGCTTTCTTT
CASSQNRGGNTEAFF
>TRBJ1-1|NA|many|TRBV19
TGTGCCAGCTCACCGGGGAAGAACACTGAAGCTTTCTTT
CASSPGKNTEAFF
>TRBJ1-2|TRBD1|NA|TRBV6-5
TGTGCCAGCAGTTGGGCCCGGGACAGAGGCTATGGCTACACCTTC
CASSWARDRGYGYTF
>TRBJ1-2|NA|few|TRBV10-2
TGCGCCAGCAGTGCGGACAGTCCTTATGGCTACACCTTC
CASSADSPYGYTF
>TRBJ1-6|NA|NA|TRBV5-1
TGCGCCAGCAGCTCGACAGGAACCTATAATTCACCCCTCCACTTT
CASSSTGTYNSPLHF
>TRBJ1-6|TRBD1|NA|TRBV7-3
TGTGCCAGCAGCTCTACAGGGGCTCACTCACCCCTCCACTTT
CASSSTGAHSPLHF
>TRBJ2-7|TRBD2|few|TRBV5-6
TGTGCCAGCAGCCCGCAGGACCAGCGGGGCTCCTACGAGCAGTACTTC
CASSPQDQRGSYEQYF
>TRBJ1-1|TRBD1|NA|TRBV7-2
TGTGCCAGCAGCTTAATTATTTTGGGGACAGGGGGCGACGACACTGAAGCTTTCTTT
CASSLIILGTGGDDTEAFF
>TRBJ2-5|TRBD1|NA|TRBV7-3
TGTGCCAGCTCACGGGACAGCCAAGAGACCCAGTACTTC
CASSRDSQETQYF
>TRBJ2-2|TRBD2|once|TRBV7-9
TGTGCCAGCAGCCGGACTAGCGGGGGAAACACCGGGGAGCTGTTTTTT
CASSRTSGGNTGELFF
>TRBJ1-1|NA|few|TRBV5-1
TGCGCCAGCAGCTTGGAGGGGGAAGCTTTCTTT
CASSLEGEAFF
>TRBJ1-6|NA|NA|TRBV28
TGTGCCAGTTCCACGGGGAGGGTTGGTTCACCCCTCCACTTT
CASSTGRVGSPLHF
>TRBJ1-1|NA|NA|TRBV6-1
TGTGCCAGCAGTGAAGTAGGGAGCACTGAAGCTTTCTTT
CASSEVGSTEAFF
>TRBJ2-1|NA|NA|TRBV6-5
TGTGCCAGTAGCGCTTTCCCGGCGACGGAGGTCTTC
CASSAFPATEVF
>TRBJ1-5|NA|NA|TRBV9
TGTGCCAGCAGCCGGACAGACCTTAGCAATCAGCCCCAGCATTTT
CASSRTDLSNQPQHF
>TRBJ1-1|NA|NA|TRBV6-5
TGTGCCAGCAGTTACTACAGGGCCCCGAACACTGAAGCTTTCTTT
CASSYYRAPNTEAFF
>TRBJ2-3|NA|NA|TRBV9
TGTGCCAGCGGAGGGGGGGCTACAGATACGCAGTATTTT
CASGGGATDTQYF
>TRBJ1-2|NA|NA|TRBV5-1
TGCGCCAGCAGCTTCACAGGGAGGGTTGACTATGGCTACACCTTC
CASSFTGRVDYGYTF
>TRBJ1-2|TRBD1|few|TRBV19
TGTGCCAGTAGTATCGACAGGGCGAGGCTTGGCTACACCTTC
CASSIDRARLGYTF
>TRBJ1-2|NA|NA|TRBV4-1
TGCGCCAGCAGCCTCCTCTGGGGGGGGGAGAGTGGCTACACCTTC
CASSLLWGGESGYTF
>TRBJ1-2|NA|NA|TRBV5-1
TGCGCCAGCAGCTTGGATGGGTCTCTTCCGGGAGGCTATGGCTACACCTTC
CASSLDGSLPGGYGYTF
>TRBJ1-2|NA|few|TRBV6-6
TGTGCCAGCAGAATCGGGTTCTATGGCTACACCTTC
CASRIGFYGYTF
>TRBJ2-5|NA|NA|TRBV7-3
TGTGCCAGCAGCTGGGGGACTCAAGAGACCCAGTACTTC
CASSWGTQETQYF
>TRBJ2-1|TRBD2|NA|TRBV30
TGTGCCTGGAGTGTACGAGGCGGGGGAGCCTTCGGTGAGCAGTTCTTC
CAWSVRGGGAFGEQFF
>TRBJ2-3|NA|NA|TRBV30
TGTGCCTGGGACAGGGCGGGAACAGATACGCAGTATTTT
CAWDRAGTDTQYF
>TRBJ2-5|TRBD1|NA|TRBV5-4
TGTGCCAGCAGCGTAAGGACAGGCACGGAGACCCAGTACTTC
CASSVRTGTETQYF
>TRBJ2-1|NA|few|TRBV30
TGTGCCTGGAGTGTACAAGGGAGCTCCTACAATGAGCAGTTCTTC
CAWSVQGSSYNEQFF
>TRBJ2-1|NA|NA|TRBV2
TGTGCCAGCAAGATAGATCTATACAATGAGCAGTTCTTC
CASKIDLYNEQFF
>TRBJ2-7|TRBD1|NA|TRBV7-8
TGTGCCAGCAGCTGGAACAGGGGTAATCCTTACGAGCAGTACTTC
CASSWNRGNPYEQYF
>TRBJ1-1|TRBD1|few|TRBV4-2
TGTGCCAGCAGATCGACAGGGGGCGCCAACACTGAAGCTTTCTTT
CASRSTGGANTEAFF
>TRBJ1-5|TRBD1|few|TRBV7-2
TGTGCCAGCAGCCCCGCGGACAGGGGAAATCAGCCCCAGCATTTT
CASSPADRGNQPQHF
>TRBJ2-3|NA|NA|TRBV28
TGTGCCAGCAGTGGAGGAAACACAGGGTGGAATACGCAGTATTTT
CASSGGNTGWNTQYF
>TRBJ2-2|NA|NA|TRBV5-4
TGTGCCAGCAGCCTGGCCCAGGTATACGGCGGGGAGCTGTTTTTT
CASSLAQVYGGELFF
>TRBJ2-7|TRBD2|NA|TRBV7-2
TGTGCCAGCAGCTTACTAGCGGGGGGCGACGAGCAGTACTTC
CASSLLAGGDEQYF
>TRBJ1-2|TRBD1|few|TRBV7-2
TGTGCCAGCAGCCGCGCGGGACAGACTAACTATGGCTACACCTTC
CASSRAGQTNYGYTF
>TRBJ2-7|TRBD1|NA|TRBV6-5
TGTGCCAGCAGACCACGACGGACAGGGACCTACGAGCAGTACTTC
CASRPRRTGTYEQYF
>TRBJ2-7|TRBD1|once|TRBV2
TGTGCCAGCAGTGAAGCTGGGACAGGATTCTACGAGCAGTACTTC
CASSEAGTGFYEQYF
>TRBJ1-1|NA|few|TRBV7-2
TGTGCCAGCAGCCACCACTCTAAGAACACTGAAGCTTTCTTT
CASSHHSKNTEAFF
>TRBJ1-1|NA|NA|TRBV30
TGTGCCTGGGCAGGGGATACTGAAGCTTTCTTT
CAWAGDTEAFF
>TRBJ2-5|NA|NA|TRBV2
TGTGCCAGCAGTGTATCCTTACAGTTCCAAGAGACCCAGTACTTC
CASSVSLQFQETQYF
>TRBJ2-7|TRBD1|NA|TRBV30
TGTGCCTGGAGTGCGGACAGGGGCCTGTACGAGCAGTACTTC
CAWSADRGLYEQYF
>TRBJ2-1|TRBD2|NA|TRBV6-4
TGTGCCAGCACTCGGACTAGCGGGGTCAATGAGCAGTTCTTC
CASTRTSGVNEQFF
>TRBJ1-4|NA|NA|TRBV30
TGTGCCTGGAGTGTCGGTTATACAACTAATGAAAAACTGTTTTTT
CAWSVGYTTNEKLFF
>TRBJ1-6|NA|few|TRBV28
TGTGCCAGCAGTTTAGGAGGGGTCTCACCCCTCCACTTT
CASSLGGVSPLHF
>TRBJ2-3|TRBD1|few|TRBV19
TGTGCCAGTAGTACCGGACAGGGGAGAGATACGCAGTATTTT
CASSTGQGRDTQYF
>TRBJ1-1|TRBD1|few|TRBV7-9
TGTGCCAGCAGCTTCCGGACAGGTAGTATGAACACTGAAGCTTTCTTT
CASSFRTGSMNTEAFF
>TRBJ2-3|NA|NA|TRBV29-1
TGCAGAGCTCAGGGAAGCACAGATACGCAGTATTTT
CRAQGSTDTQYF
>TRBJ1-1|NA|NA|TRBV7-9
TGTGCCAGCACCCCTCAGGCATTAGGCACTGAAGCTTTCTTT
CASTPQALGTEAFF
>TRBJ1-5|TRBD1|once|TRBV5-6
TGTGCCAGCAGCTCAGAAGGGACAGGCAATCAGCCCCAGCATTTT
CASSSEGTGNQPQHF
>TRBJ2-5|TRBD1|once|TRBV15
TGTGCCACCAGCAGGGGACAGGGTCGAGGGACCCAGTACTTC
CATSRGQGRGTQYF
>TRBJ2-3|TRBD2|NA|TRBV10-3
TGTGCCATCAGTGAGTCGAGGCTAGCGGGGCCCACAGATACGCAGTATTTT
CAISESRLAGPTDTQYF